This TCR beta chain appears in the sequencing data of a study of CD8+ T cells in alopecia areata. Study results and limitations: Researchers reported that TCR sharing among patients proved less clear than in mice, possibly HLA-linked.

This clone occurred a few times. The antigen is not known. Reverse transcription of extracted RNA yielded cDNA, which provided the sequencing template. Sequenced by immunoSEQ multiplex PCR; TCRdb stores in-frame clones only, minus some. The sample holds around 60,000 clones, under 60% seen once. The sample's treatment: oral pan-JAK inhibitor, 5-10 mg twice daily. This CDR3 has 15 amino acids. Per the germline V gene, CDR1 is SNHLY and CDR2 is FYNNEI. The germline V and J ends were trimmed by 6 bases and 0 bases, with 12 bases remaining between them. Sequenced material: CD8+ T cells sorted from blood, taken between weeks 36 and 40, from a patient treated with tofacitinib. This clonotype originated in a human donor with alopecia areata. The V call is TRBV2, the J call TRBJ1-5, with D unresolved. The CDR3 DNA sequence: TGTGCCAGCAGGAACCGGGCCGATAGCAATCAGCCCCAGCATTTT. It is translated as CASRNRADSNQPQHF.